What follows is one TCR beta chain and its context. Its antigen has not been determined. Per-base quality was not reported, and no clone a single base away is much larger than it. The library was generated by PCR. The sample was run on an Illumina HiSeq 2500. To normalize quantification of the TCRbeta repertoire, the TCR libraries were built with molecular barcoding that relied on unique molecular identifiers. Using fastp at Q25 and MiXCR, TCRdb reprocessed the public reads and kept productive beta chains. CDR3 protein duplicates are merged, each entry listing the most common genes and DNA. In this sample the table shows about 610,000 distinct CDR3 sequences, under 12% of which occur a single time. Jointly, the top ten make up about 4% of the sample. Counted from cysteine to phenylalanine, this CDR3 has 15 amino acids. The entry retains the CDR3 DNA only, 45 bases that are in frame from base 1. V is clipped by 4 bases and J by 1 base, and the sequence between their germline boundaries is 11 bases long. CDR1 LGHNA and CDR2 YSLEER were looked up in the germline V gene.

This sample was included in a study of T-cell reconstitution after alpha-beta-depleted transplantation in children (TCRdb year 2016). Notes on the research overall: Using TCR repertoire profiling, the study quantitatively followed how T-cell immune reconstitution unfolded in children after TCRalphabeta/CD19-depleted allogeneic hematopoietic cell transplantation.

The chain employs TRBV4-3 and TRBJ2-1; TRBD2 could be the D gene, as 6 bases match. Material: PBMCs from the stem cell graft donor, obtained from the stem cell graft. The sequence was obtained from a human donor who donated a stem cell graft to a child with acute myeloid leukemia. Here is the DNA: TGCGCCAGCAGCCGCGATAGCGGTTCCTACAATGAGCAGTTCTTC. This is translated as CASSRDSGSYNEQFF.